Sequencing of this T cell receptor (beta chain) was carried out in a study of human T cells and chemical hapten exposure (dated by TCRdb to 2020 to 2023). About the investigation overall: For sensitization, 2% DPC in acetone was applied to a 2 cm by 2 cm area of upper inner arm skin. Some 29 alopecia patients gave blood for TCR sequencing at one to four time points (pre-sensitization, 2, 6 and 24 weeks). Patient blood was sampled pre-sensitization (week 0) and at 2, 6 and about 24 weeks after DPC sensitization. Most of the patients in the cohort were female, and the cohort covered alopecia areata with under or over 50% scalp involvement, alopecia totalis and alopecia universalis. In alopecia patients, the study followed how the peripheral blood TCR repertoire changed in vivo over primary and secondary sensitization to diphenylcyclopropenone (DPC), a hapten. Throughout the study period of 20 to 25 weeks, patients also received therapeutic DPC doses to the scalp every week. Libraries were pooled for sequencing, and per-sample TCR yields varied mainly because of small differences in library volumes within the pool. Patch tests used Finn chambers with 0.01% DPC on the upper back, scored after 6 days by International Contact Dermatitis Research Group standards. Overall results and qualifications from the work: After repeated subsampling, the strength of the expansion versus patch-test correlation and the threshold at which it became significant changed. No change with DPC sensitization was found in the number of TCRs above 1 in 1000 frequency, and no evidence of global repertoire structure alterations was found. Compared with pre-sensitization or healthy control sets, expanded TCRs formed significantly more large CDR3 similarity clusters, which is consistent with antigen-driven responses. Patch test score was positively correlated with the number of PT1 expanded TCRs, with significance at thresholds 8, 16 and 32 but not at 4. Alopecia, a presumed autoimmune disease, was present in all patients, so the immune response of the patients might differ from that of healthy individuals.

What this sample's time point label stands for: patch test 2, 6 weeks after DPC sensitization. This sample's treatment or condition label indicates: therapeutic diphenylcyclopropenone sensitization with weekly scalp DPC. At every patch-test visit, the blood draw took place before the patch test was put on. Eligible patients were aged 18 to 70, diagnosed with alopecia, deemed suitable for DPC therapy, and excluded if pregnant. Total RNA was extracted from unfractionated whole blood collected in Tempus Blood RNA tubes. About this clonotype itself: Its antigen is not yet known. Per-base quality was not reported, and no clone a single base away is much larger than it.

Libraries were built with RACE. The reads were generated on a NextSeq 500. Library preparation attached unique molecular identifiers to individual cDNA molecules for quantitative, reproducible TCR counting. Both TCR alpha and TCR beta chains were sequenced from each blood RNA sample. From the authors' description of their analysis: A median of roughly 98,000 TCRs per sample was observed, with a range of about 20,000 to 690,600. The Decombinator software suite was used to annotate the V, J and CDR3 of the TCR reads. To make PS versus PT1 abundance plots, every sample was subsampled to the same number of TCRs (28,000). Expanded TCRs were defined as absent before sensitization and observed at least eight times at the 2-week time point. The public reads were quality trimmed at Q25 with fastp and then assembled into clones with MiXCR by TCRdb, keeping productive beta chains. Rows with a matching CDR3 protein are joined into one entry that keeps the most common DNA and genes. These V and J calls originate from TCRdb's pipeline instead of the authors' own analysis. Here the sample has about 50,000 distinct CDR3 sequences; just under 10% occur a single time. Approximately 1.8% of the sample lies in the top ten.

The source was whole blood, collected in connection with sensitization to the hapten diphenylcyclopropenone (DPC). This clonotype originated in a woman between 45 and 60 years old with alopecia areata. Some clones in this sample may be carry-over from other donors' samples.

The CDR3 region has the sequence CASSQGVTGVSSYNEQFF. The sequence in DNA is TGTGCCAGCAGCCAAGGGGTTACGGGGGTGAGCTCCTACAATGAGCAGTTCTTC. The chain links TRBV4-2 with TRBJ2-1; TRBD2 is a weak D gene call, 6 bases matching. V drops 1 base and J drops 0 bases, leaving 16 bases in between. Sequences LGHNA (CDR1) and YNFKEQ (CDR2) are obtained from the germline V gene. The CDR3 runs 18 amino acids, cysteine and phenylalanine included. Solely the CDR3 DNA is kept, with 54 bases framed from the first base.